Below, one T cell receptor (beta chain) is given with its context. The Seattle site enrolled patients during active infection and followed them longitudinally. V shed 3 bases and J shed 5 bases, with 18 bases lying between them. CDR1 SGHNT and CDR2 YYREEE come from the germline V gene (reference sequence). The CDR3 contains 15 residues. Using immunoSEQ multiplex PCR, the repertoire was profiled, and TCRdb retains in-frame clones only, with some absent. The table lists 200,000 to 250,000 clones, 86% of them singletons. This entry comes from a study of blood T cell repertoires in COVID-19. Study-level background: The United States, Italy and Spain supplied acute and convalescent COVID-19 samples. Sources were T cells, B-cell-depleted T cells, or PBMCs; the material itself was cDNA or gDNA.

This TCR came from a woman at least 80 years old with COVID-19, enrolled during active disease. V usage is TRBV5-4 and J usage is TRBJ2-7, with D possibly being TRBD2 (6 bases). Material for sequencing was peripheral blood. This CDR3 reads CASSSPGRGVDEQYF. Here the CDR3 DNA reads TGTGCCAGCAGCTCGCCTGGGCGGGGAGTCGACGAGCAGTACTTC.